This paragraph reports one T cell receptor (beta chain). Germline assignment: CDR1 LGHDT and CDR2 YNNKEL (reference sequence). J lost 5 bases, V lost 1 base, and 3 bases had no gene match. The CDR3 spans 15 residues. The source of the sample is a study of CD8 T cells in Susac syndrome. Reverse transcription of roughly 0.5 to 1 ug RNA used random hexamers. An immunoSEQ multiplex PCR generated amplified TCR beta CDR3 products spanning 54 Vbeta and 13 Jbeta. MiXCR, run by TCRdb on the immunoSEQ multiplex PCR reads, gives a single entry per CDR3 protein. The table has 200,000 to 250,000 distinct CDR3 sequences, roughly 93% seen once; the top ten hold less than 0.075%.

This rearrangement joins TRBV3-1 to TRBJ1-3; 9 nucleotides align to TRBD1. The sequenced material came from CD4+ T cells from PBMCs. This clonotype originated in a human donor with multiple sclerosis. The CDR3, as DNA: TGTGCCAGCAGCCAAGCGGGGACAGGGAGAAACACCATATATTTT. Its translation is CASSQAGTGRNTIYF.